This TCR beta chain was identified in a study of tissue T cells after allogeneic stem cell transplantation. Concerning this clone itself: The listed genes are named as in mouse.

Stated time point: mouse harvest day 7 after allogeneic transplant. Each mouse received 10^7 T-cell-depleted marrow cells plus 10^6 splenic CD5+ T cells by tail vein. B6 (H2b) cells into BALB/c (H2d) mice; tissues taken at day 7 or 14. Produced via immunoSEQ multiplex PCR; TCRdb's table is partial and in-frame only. The sample shows some 2,600 clones, 52% of them seen only once. The sequence was collected from a female BALB/c mouse given C57BL/6 T cells with graft-versus-host disease after an allogeneic hematopoietic cell transplant. The sample comprised spleen.

This CDR3 reads CASSPTASGNTLYF. CDR3 DNA, as far as it was read: TGTGCCAGCAGCCCAACAGCTTCTGGAAATACGCTCTAT. V gene TRBV3 combines with J gene TRBJ1-3; D ambiguous. The read ends 1 residue shy of where the CDR3 ends; the end is completed using the germline J gene. Trimming took 5 bases from V and 0 from J, leaving 8 bases between them. The CDR3 has 14 residues. From germline, CDR1 is SNHLY and CDR2 FYNGKV (reference sequence).